A selection of T cell receptor beta chains follows, all from one sample in a study of blood T cell repertoires in COVID-19. Libraries were prepared by immunoSEQ multiplex PCR; TCRdb keeps only in-frame clonotypes and omits some of them. The table shows about 210,000 clones, with 80% to 90% occurring only once. The sample taken for sequencing was PBMCs or T cells enriched from blood (not recorded which). These receptors all come from a young man in a cohort exposed to, infected with or recovered from COVID-19 (not recorded which). Both conserved end residues are part of each CDR3. The D gene is left open where the match is weak. Size is stated for part of the rows, as once, few or many counts, or as a class when the clone is expanded.

d_gene,v_gene,j_gene,abundance,CDR3aa,CDR3nt
NA,TRBV28,TRBJ2-7,few,CASSVRGREQYF,TGTGCCAGCAGTGTCAGGGGTCGCGAGCAGTACTTC
TRBD1,TRBV18,TRBJ2-7,NA,CASSPKGQTYEQYF,TGTGCCAGCTCACCTAAGGGACAGACCTACGAGCAGTACTTC
TRBD1,TRBV29-1,TRBJ2-2,NA,CSGTGTGRTGELFF,TGCAGCGGTACCGGGACAGGGAGGACCGGGGAGCTGTTTTTT
TRBD1,TRBV3-1/TRBV3-2,TRBJ2-7,NA,CASSDGDRGMVGQYF,TGTGCCAGCAGCGATGGGGACAGGGGAATGGTTGGGCAGTACTTC
TRBD2,TRBV28,TRBJ2-3,NA,CASSPSRLAGLGGYF,TGTGCCAGCAGTCCATCCCGACTAGCGGGGCTCGGTGGGTATTTT
TRBD1,TRBV18,TRBJ1-1,NA,CASSPLNRGQDTEAFF,TGTGCCAGCTCACCTCTAAACAGGGGGCAGGACACTGAAGCTTTCTTT
NA,TRBV5-1,TRBJ2-5,once,CASSFTGMQETQYF,TGCGCCAGCAGCTTTACAGGGATGCAAGAGACCCAGTACTTC
NA,TRBV18,TRBJ1-1,few,CASSPTDSSMNTEAFF,TGTGCCAGCTCACCAACCGACAGTTCAATGAACACTGAAGCTTTCTTT
NA,TRBV4-3,TRBJ1-2,NA,CASSQDGRGFVGGYTF,TGCGCCAGCAGCCAAGATGGAAGGGGGTTTGTTGGAGGCTACACCTTC
NA,TRBV7-3,TRBJ2-5,NA,CASSLGVQETQYF,TGTGCCAGCAGCTTAGGAGTCCAAGAGACCCAGTACTTC
TRBD2,TRBV27,TRBJ2-3,NA,CASSFSGLAASTDTQYF,TGTGCCAGCAGTTTCTCGGGACTAGCGGCTAGCACAGATACGCAGTATTTT
NA,TRBV9,TRBJ2-5,NA,CASSTGGETQYF,TGTGCCAGCAGCACGGGTGGGGAGACCCAGTACTTC
TRBD2,TRBV27,TRBJ2-1,once,CASSSPGLAGVYNEQFF,TGTGCCAGCAGTTCTCCCGGACTAGCGGGAGTGTACAATGAGCAGTTCTTC
TRBD2,TRBV7-2,TRBJ2-1,NA,CASSLGALGLANEQFF,TGTGCCAGCAGCTTAGGGGCTTTGGGACTAGCCAATGAGCAGTTCTTC
TRBD1,TRBV28,TRBJ1-2,NA,CASSHYLDRGGLGYTF,TGTGCCAGCAGTCATTACTTGGACAGGGGGGGGCTTGGCTACACCTTC
NA,TRBV10-3,TRBJ1-2,few,CAIPQSRREGDGYTF,TGTGCCATCCCCCAATCCCGGAGGGAAGGGGATGGCTACACCTTC
TRBD1,TRBV9,TRBJ1-6,NA,CASSSRTGGANSPLHF,TGTGCCAGCAGCTCTCGGACAGGGGGTGCCAATTCACCCCTCCACTTT
NA,TRBV19,TRBJ2-1,NA,CASSSYNEQFF,TGTGCCAGCTCCTCCTACAATGAGCAGTTCTTC
NA,TRBV27,TRBJ2-1,NA,CASSLRRDEQFF,TGTGCCAGCAGTTTGCGACGGGATGAGCAGTTCTTC
NA,TRBV9,TRBJ1-1,NA,CASSVTGSGTEAFF,TGTGCCAGCAGCGTCACAGGGTCGGGCACTGAAGCTTTCTTT
NA,TRBV6-1,TRBJ2-7,NA,CASSEGMSQSYEQYF,TGTGCCAGCAGTGAAGGAATGTCACAGTCCTACGAGCAGTACTTC
TRBD1,TRBV29-1,TRBJ1-1,NA,CSVVGQGASAFF,TGCAGCGTTGTAGGACAGGGGGCAAGTGCTTTCTTT
NA,TRBV11-2,TRBJ1-3,NA,CASSFAGNSGNTIYF,TGTGCCAGCAGCTTCGCGGGGAACTCTGGAAACACCATATATTTT
TRBD1,TRBV19,TRBJ1-1,NA,CASSPGTVGKGTEAFF,TGTGCCAGTAGTCCCGGGACAGTGGGAAAGGGGACTGAAGCTTTCTTT
TRBD1,TRBV19,TRBJ2-2,NA,CASTYMGTGTGELFF,TGTGCCAGTACTTACATGGGGACAGGGACCGGGGAGCTGTTTTTT
NA,TRBV9,TRBJ2-1,few,CASSPRGSTYNEQFF,TGTGCCAGCAGCCCTAGAGGGTCAACCTACAATGAGCAGTTCTTC
TRBD2,TRBV7-8,TRBJ2-7,NA,CASSHPSGSRYEQYF,TGTGCCAGCAGCCATCCTAGCGGGAGTCGCTACGAGCAGTACTTC
NA,TRBV4-2,TRBJ1-2,NA,CASSQDGGKSNYGYTF,TGTGCCAGCAGCCAAGATGGGGGCAAGTCGAACTATGGCTACACCTTC
TRBD1,TRBV10-3,TRBJ1-2,NA,CAISVTDRATGYTF,TGTGCCATCAGTGTCACGGACAGGGCAACTGGCTACACCTTC